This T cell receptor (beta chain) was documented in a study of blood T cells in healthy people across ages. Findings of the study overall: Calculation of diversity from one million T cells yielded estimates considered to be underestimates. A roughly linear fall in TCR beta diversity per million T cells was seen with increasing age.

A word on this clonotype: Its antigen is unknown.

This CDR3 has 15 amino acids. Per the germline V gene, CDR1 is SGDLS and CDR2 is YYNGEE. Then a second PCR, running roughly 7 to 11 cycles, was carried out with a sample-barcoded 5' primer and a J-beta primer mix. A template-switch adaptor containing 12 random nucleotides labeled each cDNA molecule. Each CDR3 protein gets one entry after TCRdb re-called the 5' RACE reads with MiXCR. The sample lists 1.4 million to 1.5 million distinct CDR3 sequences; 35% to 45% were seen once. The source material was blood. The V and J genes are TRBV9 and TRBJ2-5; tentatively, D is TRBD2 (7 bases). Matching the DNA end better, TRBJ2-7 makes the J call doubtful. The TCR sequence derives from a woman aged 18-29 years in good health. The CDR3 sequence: CASSVGEGHFYEQYF. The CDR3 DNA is TGTGCCAGCAGCGTAGGGGAGGGACACTTCTACGAGCAGTACTTC.